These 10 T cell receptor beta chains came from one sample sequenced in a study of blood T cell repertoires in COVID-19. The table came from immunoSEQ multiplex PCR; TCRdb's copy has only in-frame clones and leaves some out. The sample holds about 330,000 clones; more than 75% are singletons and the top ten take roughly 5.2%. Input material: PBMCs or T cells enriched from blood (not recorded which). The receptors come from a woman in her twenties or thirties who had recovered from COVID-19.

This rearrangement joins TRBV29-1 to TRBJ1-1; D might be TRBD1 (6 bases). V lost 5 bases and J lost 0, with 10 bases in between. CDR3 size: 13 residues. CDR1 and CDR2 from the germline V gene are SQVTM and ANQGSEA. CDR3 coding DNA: TGCAGCGTTTCCGGGACACTGAACACTGAAGCTTTCTTT. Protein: CSVSGTLNTEAFF.

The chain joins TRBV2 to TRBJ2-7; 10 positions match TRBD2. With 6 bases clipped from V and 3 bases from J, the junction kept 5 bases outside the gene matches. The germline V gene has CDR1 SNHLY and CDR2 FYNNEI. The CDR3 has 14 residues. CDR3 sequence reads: CASSPLAGDYEQYF. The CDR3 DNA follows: TGTGCCAGCAGCCCCCTAGCGGGGGACTACGAGCAGTACTTC. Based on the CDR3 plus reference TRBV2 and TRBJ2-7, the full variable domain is EPEVTQTPSHQVTQMGQEVILRCVPISNHLYFYWYRQILGQKVEFLVSFYNNEISEKSEIFDDQFSVERPDGSNFTLKIRSTKLEDSAMYFCASSPLAGDYEQYFGPGTRLTVT.

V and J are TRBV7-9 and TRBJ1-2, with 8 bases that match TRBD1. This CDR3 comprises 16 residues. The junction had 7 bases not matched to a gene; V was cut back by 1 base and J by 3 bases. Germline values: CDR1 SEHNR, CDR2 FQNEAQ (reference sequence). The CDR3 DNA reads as TGTGCCAGCAGCTTAGGCAGGGGGCTTGAAGACTATGGCTACACCTTC. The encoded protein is CASSLGRGLEDYGYTF. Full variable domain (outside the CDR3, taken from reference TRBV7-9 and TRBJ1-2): DTGVSQNPRHKITKRGQNVTFRCDPISEHNRLYWYRQTLGQGPEFLTYFQNEAQLEKSRLLSDRFSAERPKGSFSTLEIQRTEQGDSAMYLCASSLGRGLEDYGYTFGSGTRLTVV.

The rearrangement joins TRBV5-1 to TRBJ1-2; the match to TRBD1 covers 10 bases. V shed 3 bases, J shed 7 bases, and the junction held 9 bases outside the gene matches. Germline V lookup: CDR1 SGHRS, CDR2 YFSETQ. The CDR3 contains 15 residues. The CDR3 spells CASSSATGGERGYTF. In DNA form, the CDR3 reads TGCGCCAGCAGCTCCGCGACAGGGGGCGAACGTGGCTACACCTTC.

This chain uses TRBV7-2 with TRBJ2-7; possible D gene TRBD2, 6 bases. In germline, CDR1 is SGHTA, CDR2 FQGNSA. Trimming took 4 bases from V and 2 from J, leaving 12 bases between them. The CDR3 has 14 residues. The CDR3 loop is CASSSTSTPYEQYF. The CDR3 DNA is TGTGCCAGCAGCTCTACTAGCACTCCCTACGAGCAGTACTTC.

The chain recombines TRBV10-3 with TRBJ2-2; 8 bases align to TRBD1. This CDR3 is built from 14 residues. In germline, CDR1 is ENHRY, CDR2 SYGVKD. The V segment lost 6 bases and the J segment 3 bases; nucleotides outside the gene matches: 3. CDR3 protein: CAISGQGDTGELFF. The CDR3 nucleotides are TGTGCCATCAGCGGACAGGGAGACACCGGGGAGCTGTTTTTT.

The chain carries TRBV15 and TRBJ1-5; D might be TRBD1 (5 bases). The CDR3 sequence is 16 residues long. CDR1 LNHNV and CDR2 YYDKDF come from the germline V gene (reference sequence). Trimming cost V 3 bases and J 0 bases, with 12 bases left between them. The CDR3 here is CATSSLRTLSNQPQHF. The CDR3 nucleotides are TGTGCCACCAGCAGTCTTCGGACACTTAGCAATCAGCCCCAGCATTTT.

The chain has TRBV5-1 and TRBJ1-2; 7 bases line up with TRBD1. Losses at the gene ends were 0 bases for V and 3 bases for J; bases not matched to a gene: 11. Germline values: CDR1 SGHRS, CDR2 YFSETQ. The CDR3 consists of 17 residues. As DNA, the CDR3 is TGCGCCAGCAGCTTGGAAAAGACTTTTGACAGGGACTATGGCTACACCTTC. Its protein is CASSLEKTFDRDYGYTF.

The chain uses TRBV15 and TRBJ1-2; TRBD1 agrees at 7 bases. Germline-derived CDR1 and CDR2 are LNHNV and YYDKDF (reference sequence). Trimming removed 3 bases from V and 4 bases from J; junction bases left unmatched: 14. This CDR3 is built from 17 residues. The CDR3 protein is CATSSHRGSSYFYGYTF. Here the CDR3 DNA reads TGTGCCACCAGCAGCCACAGGGGATCATCCTATTTCTATGGCTACACCTTC.

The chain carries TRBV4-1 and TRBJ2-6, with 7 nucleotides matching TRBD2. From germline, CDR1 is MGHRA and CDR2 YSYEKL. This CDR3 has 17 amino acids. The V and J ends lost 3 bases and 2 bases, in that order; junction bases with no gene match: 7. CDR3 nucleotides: TGCGCCAGCAGCCACCTTGGGGGAGGGGCTGGGGCCAACGTCCTGACTTTC. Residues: CASSHLGGGAGANVLTF.